This entry lists 14 T cell receptor beta chains sequenced from one sample in a study of shared clonotypes between healthy human individuals. Measured with immunoSEQ multiplex PCR; TCRdb has only the in-frame clones, and not every one. The repertoire holds roughly 2.2 million clones, with 85% to 95% as singletons. The sequenced sample consisted of naive CD4+ T cells from PBMCs. The subset: CD45RA+ positively selected. The receptor set was obtained from a young man in good health. Some clones in this sample may be carry-over from other donors' samples.

V usage is TRBV5-8 and J usage is TRBJ1-2; 8 bases line up with TRBD1. V shed 3 bases and J 2 bases; nucleotides not matched to a gene: 9. Germline CDR1 reads SGHTS; CDR2 reads YDEGEE. The CDR3 loop spans 16 amino acids. In nucleotides, the CDR3 is TGTGCCAGCAGCTCCCCAAGACAGGGGACCAACTATGGCTACACCTTC. This translates into CASSSPRQGTNYGYTF.

J is TRBJ1-5 and V is TRBV4-3, with TRBD1 as a possible D gene (6 bases). The germline CDR1 and CDR2 sequences are LGHNA and YSLEER. V was clipped by 3 bases and J by 6 bases, with 15 bases between them. CDR3 size: 15 residues. CDR3 region: CASSHHTGSGQPQHF. CDR3 nucleotide sequence: TGCGCCAGCAGCCACCATACAGGGTCCGGTCAGCCCCAGCATTTT.

The sample holds one count of this clone. The genes are TRBV9 and TRBJ2-5; TRBD2 matches at 9 bases. Germline CDR1 is SGDLS and CDR2 is YYNGEE. CDR3 length: 16 residues. The ends lost 0 bases at V and 4 bases at J; junction bases unmatched: 7. The CDR3 DNA follows: TGTGCCAGCAGCGTAGGTCTAGCGGGAAATAGAGAGACCCAGTACTTC. It specifies CASSVGLAGNRETQYF.

Notes on this clone: The sample holds other DNA sequences that translate to the same CDR3. The gene calls are TRBV5-1 and TRBJ2-1; TRBD2 matches 9 bases. From germline, CDR1 is SGHRS and CDR2 YFSETQ. V lost 0 bases to trimming and J lost 4 bases; unmatched junction nucleotides: 2. The CDR3 loop spans 15 amino acids. This CDR3 is CASSLGLAGYNEQFF. Written as DNA, the CDR3 is TGCGCCAGCAGCTTGGGCCTAGCGGGGTACAATGAGCAGTTCTTC.

The chain is built from TRBV7-2 and TRBJ1-5; no reliable D call. Germline values: CDR1 SGHTA, CDR2 FQGNSA. Trimming removed 3 bases at V and 9 bases at J, with 15 bases between. CDR3 length: 14 amino acids. The CDR3 spells CASSLTHPLRPQHF. The CDR3 nucleotides are TGTGCCAGCAGCTTGACACATCCCCTAAGGCCCCAGCATTTT.

This chain links TRBV5-1 with TRBJ2-7, with 8 bases aligning to TRBD1. V shed 4 bases and J 3 bases; nucleotides not matched to a gene: 3. Per germline, CDR1 SGHRS and CDR2 YFSETQ. There are 13 residues in the CDR3. The CDR3 DNA follows: TGCGCCAGCAGCATGGACAGGGACTACGAGCAGTACTTC. Its translation is CASSMDRDYEQYF.

The chain has TRBV7-6 and TRBJ1-5, with D unclear. Germline V gene data show CDR1 as SGHVS and CDR2 as FNYEAQ. The CDR3 loop spans 13 amino acids. Trimming stripped 1 base from V and 8 bases from J, with 9 bases between. In DNA form, the CDR3 reads TGTGCCAGCAGCTTAGACCCCAAGAAGCCCCAGCATTTT. Amino acid sequence: CASSLDPKKPQHF.

Turning to this clone: The same CDR3 can be traced to other DNA sequences in this sample. The V and J genes are TRBV29-1 and TRBJ2-2; D is uncertain. From germline, CDR1 is SQVTM and CDR2 ANQGSEA. The CDR3 loop spans 11 amino acids. V shed 4 bases and J shed 6 bases, with 6 bases lying between them. In DNA, the CDR3 is TGCAGCGTTGCTAGAGCCGGGGAGCTGTTTTTT. Protein: CSVARAGELFF.

The chain employs TRBV28 and TRBJ1-3; unclear D gene. The germline V gene has CDR1 MDHEN and CDR2 SYDVKM. This CDR3 region has 15 residues. Trimming removed 7 bases from V and 0 bases from J, with 13 bases in between. CDR3 bases: TGTGCCAGCATCCAAGACCTCAGCTCTGGAAACACCATATATTTT. Its translation is CASIQDLSSGNTIYF. Full variable domain (outside the CDR3, taken from reference TRBV28 and TRBJ1-3): DVKVTQSSRYLVKRTGEKVFLECVQDMDHENMFWYRQDPGLGLRLIYFSYDVKMKEKGDIPEGYSVSREKKERFSLILESASTNQTSMYLCASIQDLSSGNTIYFGEGSWLTVV.

The chain carries TRBV28 and TRBJ1-5, with 9 bases aligning to TRBD1. With 6 bases clipped from V and 6 bases from J, the junction kept 12 bases outside the gene matches. CDR3 length: 16 residues. CDR1 is MDHEN, CDR2 SYDVKM, per germline. Here the CDR3 reads CASRESGQGQGQPQHF. The CDR3 DNA sequence: TGTGCCAGCAGAGAGAGCGGACAGGGGCAGGGTCAGCCCCAGCATTTT.

This rearrangement joins TRBV5-1 to TRBJ2-3, with TRBD2 identical over 7 bases. CDR1 SGHRS and CDR2 YFSETQ come from the germline V gene. V lost 0 bases and J lost 2; bases outside the gene matches: 15. The CDR3 has 19 residues. The CDR3 sequence: CASSLADSGIPRLTDTQYF. For the CDR3, the DNA is TGCGCCAGCAGCTTGGCCGACAGCGGGATCCCTAGGCTCACAGATACGCAGTATTTT.

Concerning this clone itself: One end of the junction fails to match germline, which may point to a read error. This same CDR3 is encoded by further DNA sequences in the sample. The chain carries TRBV7-6 and TRBJ1-1; perhaps TRBD1 as D (6 bases). The CDR3 spans 13 residues. From germline, CDR1 is SGHVS and CDR2 FNYEAQ. This CDR3 is CASSSVRGTEAFF. The CDR3 bases are TGTGCCAGCAGCTCCGTCAGGGGCACTGAAGCCTTCTTT.

V is TRBV27 and J is TRBJ1-5; D unclear. The germline V gene encodes CDR1 MNHEY and CDR2 SMNVEV (reference sequence). Trimming took 2 bases from V and 3 from J, leaving 8 bases between them. The CDR3 spans 14 residues. CDR3 sequence reads: CASSLRVANQPQHF. The DNA of the CDR3 is TGTGCCAGCAGTTTAAGGGTTGCCAATCAGCCCCAGCATTTT.

This chain uses TRBV2 with TRBJ2-7; 9 nucleotides align to TRBD2. Trimming at V came to 7 bases and at J to 2 bases, leaving 15 bases not matched to a gene. The CDR3 contains 17 residues. Germline V gives CDR1 SNHLY, CDR2 FYNNEI. The CDR3 spells CASNTNSGSLSPYEQYF. In DNA, the CDR3 is TGTGCCAGCAATACAAATAGCGGGAGCCTCTCCCCCTACGAGCAGTACTTC.